One sample yielded the 29 T cell receptor beta chains listed below, sequenced in a study of blood T cells in healthy people across ages. Using a J-beta primer mix together with a sample-barcoded 5' primer, a second PCR was run for 7 to 11 cycles. One entry per CDR3 protein results from TCRdb running MiXCR on the 5' RACE reads. The repertoire includes roughly 2 million distinct CDR3 sequences, roughly 49% of them detected once, and roughly 2% sits in the top ten. Sequenced material: blood. The receptors shown here come from a middle-aged woman in good health.

This chain joins TRBV7-9 and TRBJ2-1; 13 bases are a match to TRBD2. J was trimmed by 8 bases and V by 5 bases; bases with no gene match: 12. The CDR3 is 17 residues long. The germline V gene encodes CDR1 SEHNR and CDR2 FQNEAQ (reference sequence). CDR3 protein: CASSPPFRTSGSDEQFF. Written as DNA, the CDR3 is TGTGCCAGCAGCCCTCCATTTCGGACTAGCGGGAGTGATGAGCAGTTCTTC.

The chain recombines TRBV4-1 with TRBJ1-2; D might be TRBD1 (6 bases). The CDR3 loop spans 15 amino acids. Germline lookup yields CDR1 MGHRA and CDR2 YSYEKL. With 2 bases removed from V and 4 bases from J, the gap between germline ends came to 14 bases. CDR3 amino acids: CASSQPGHQFYGYTF. The CDR3 DNA sequence: TGCGCCAGCAGCCAACCGGGACACCAATTCTATGGCTACACCTTC.

The V call is TRBV6-5, the J call TRBJ1-2; 8 positions match TRBD1. V gave up 4 bases and J gave up 3 bases; unmatched junction bases: 10. CDR3 length: 16 amino acids. Per germline, CDR1 MNHEY and CDR2 SVGAGI. The CDR3 sequence is CASSSARTGWDYGYTF. The CDR3 DNA reads as TGTGCCAGCAGTTCAGCCAGGACAGGGTGGGACTATGGCTACACCTTC.

This clonotype turned up a few times. The chain employs TRBV10-3 and TRBJ2-5; tentative D call: TRBD2 (6 bases). V gave up 0 bases and J gave up 5 bases, with 10 bases separating them. CDR3 size: 14 residues. Germline V CDR1 and CDR2: ENHRY, SYGVKD. The CDR3 DNA reads TGTGCCATCAGTGAGTCGGCAGGGAGGGAGACCCAGTACTTC. Translation: CAISESAGRETQYF.

V and J are TRBV6-1 and TRBJ2-6; 7 nucleotides line up with TRBD1. The CDR3 is 20 residues long. CDR1 MNHNS and CDR2 SASEGT come from the germline V gene. V gave up 0 bases and J gave up 1 base; unmatched junction bases: 12. The DNA of the CDR3 is TGTGCCAGCAGTGAAGCTTGGTACGGTCAGGGGGAGTCTGGGGCCAACGTCCTGACTTTC. This sequence encodes CASSEAWYGQGESGANVLTF.

The chain carries TRBV5-1 and TRBJ1-4, with D unclear. There are 13 residues in the CDR3. With 3 bases removed from V and 8 bases from J, the gap between germline ends came to 11 bases. Germline V gives CDR1 SGHRS, CDR2 YFSETQ. CDR3 amino acids: CASSSHGEEKLFF. The DNA of the CDR3 is TGCGCCAGCAGCTCCCACGGGGAAGAAAAACTGTTTTTT.

This clonotype was seen a single time. The rearrangement uses TRBV18 and TRBJ1-2; D gene uncertain. Deletions cut 0 bases from V and 3 bases from J, with 8 bases between. Germline CDR1 is KGHSH and CDR2 is LQKENI. The CDR3 is 14 amino acids. CDR3 in amino acids: CASSPPDQDYGYTF. The CDR3 DNA sequence: TGTGCCAGCTCACCACCGGACCAGGACTATGGCTACACCTTC.

This chain connects TRBV20-1 to TRBJ2-1; 7 nucleotides align to TRBD2. The J call may be incorrect, as the DNA end agrees better with TRBJ2-7. Germline CDR1 and CDR2: DFQATT and SNEGSKA (reference sequence). The CDR3 contains 16 residues. The CDR3 bases are TGCAGTGCTAGAGATCGACTAGCTGTATACTACAATGAGCAGTACTTC. Residues: CSARDRLAVYYNEQYF.

The chain is built from TRBV27 and TRBJ2-3; 13 bases map to TRBD2. This CDR3 region has 18 residues. Germline lookup yields CDR1 MNHEY and CDR2 SMNVEV (reference sequence). V was pared by 3 bases and J by 0 bases, with 6 bases of the junction left unmatched. As DNA, the CDR3 is TGTGCCAGCAGTTTCCGTCGGACTAGCGGGGGTAGCACAGATACGCAGTATTTT. This sequence encodes CASSFRRTSGGSTDTQYF.

In its sample, this clonotype was seen a few times. The chain has TRBV10-3 and TRBJ2-7; 7 bases fit TRBD1. CDR1 is ENHRY and CDR2 is SYGVKD in the germline V gene. J was trimmed by 0 bases and V by 10 bases; bases with no gene match: 9. This CDR3 spans 14 amino acids. CDR3 nucleotide sequence: TGTGCCACCCTGGGACAGCTAAGCTCCTACGAGCAGTACTTC. Its protein is CATLGQLSSYEQYF.

V and J are TRBV7-2 and TRBJ1-2, with D perhaps TRBD1 (5 bases). The V gene's germline CDR1 is SGHTA and CDR2 FQGNSA. The CDR3 runs to 14 residues. V was pared by 0 bases and J by 4 bases, with 9 bases between. The CDR3 DNA follows: TGTGCCAGCAGCTTAGCCACGGGACTCTATGGCTACACCTTC. Protein product: CASSLATGLYGYTF.

The rearrangement uses TRBV27 and TRBJ1-2; 9 nucleotides align to TRBD1. CDR1 and CDR2 from the germline V gene are MNHEY and SMNVEV (reference sequence). The V gene end was trimmed by 4 bases and the J gene end by 7 bases; junction bases not matched to a gene: 10. The CDR3 totals 15 residues. The CDR3 spells CASSSLGTGNGGYTF. The CDR3 region has the DNA TGTGCCAGCAGTTCCCTCGGGACAGGGAACGGTGGCTACACCTTC.

This clonotype occurred a few times. The J gene is TRBJ2-1, the V gene TRBV12-3 or TRBV12-4; TRBD1 aligns across 12 bases. V lost 6 bases to trimming and J lost 9 bases; unmatched junction nucleotides: 9. The CDR3 totals 15 residues. CDR3 amino acids: CASSFPGTGGCEQFF. CDR3 nucleotide sequence: TGTGCCAGCAGCTTCCCCGGGACAGGGGGCTGTGAGCAGTTCTTC.

The CDR3 bases are TGTGCCAGCACCGGAGGACATGAGGAAAAACTGTTTTTT. Translated: CASTGGHEEKLFF. The rearrangement links TRBV28 to TRBJ1-4, with a tentative D call TRBD1 (5 bases). CDR3 size: 13 residues. Trimming left V 7 bases short and J 8 bases short, with 14 bases between. CDR1 is MDHEN, CDR2 SYDVKM, per germline.

The J gene is TRBJ2-1, the V gene TRBV9, with D unresolved. Germline-derived CDR1 and CDR2 are SGDLS and YYNGEE. The CDR3 length is 15 residues. The V end lost 3 bases, the J end lost 0 bases, and 10 bases lay between the germline ends. CDR3: CASSGDRYSYNEQFF. The CDR3 DNA reads as TGTGCCAGCAGCGGTGACCGGTACTCCTACAATGAGCAGTTCTTC.

This chain connects TRBV14 to TRBJ1-6, with D perhaps TRBD1 (5 bases). This CDR3 spans 17 amino acids. Germline V CDR1 and CDR2: SGHDN, FVKESK. V was trimmed by 0 bases and J by 3 bases, leaving 12 bases between them. The CDR3 region is CASSQEGRGIYNSPLHF. The CDR3 DNA is TGTGCCAGCAGCCAAGAAGGGAGGGGCATCTATAATTCACCCCTCCACTTT.

The rearrangement joins TRBV11-1 to TRBJ1-1; D is undetermined. The CDR3 loop spans 14 amino acids. V lost 1 base and J 7 bases, leaving 13 bases between the germline ends. Germline CDR1 reads SGHAT; CDR2 reads FQDESV (reference sequence). The CDR3: CASSLDPRWGEAFF. The CDR3 nucleotides read TGTGCCAGCAGCTTAGACCCCCGTTGGGGTGAAGCTTTCTTT.

The CDR3 here is CASSEAGTGGRDGYTF. CDR3 sequence (DNA): TGTGCCAGCAGTGAGGCTGGGACAGGGGGAAGGGATGGCTACACCTTC. The chain joins TRBV25-1 to TRBJ1-2, with 11 bases fitting TRBD1. Trimming removed 3 bases from V and 6 bases from J; junction bases left unmatched: 9. The CDR3 spans 16 residues. Per germline, CDR1 MGHDK and CDR2 SYGVNS.

The chain combines TRBV7-6 with TRBJ2-2; 14 bases are a match to TRBD2. V gave up 6 bases and J gave up 1 base; unmatched junction bases: 10. CDR1 is SGHVS and CDR2 is FNYEAQ in the germline V gene. The CDR3 has 19 amino acids. CDR3 DNA: TGTGCCAGCAGATCTCGGACTAGCGGGGGGACAATGAACACCGGGGAGCTGTTTTTT. It yields the protein CASRSRTSGGTMNTGELFF.

This clonotype was seen a few times. The CDR3 DNA reads as TGTGCCACCGGGCAAGGGGTCAACGAGCAGTACTTC. This translates into CATGQGVNEQYF. V and J are TRBV27 and TRBJ2-7, with D possibly matching TRBD1 (5 bases). The CDR3 spans 12 residues. V lost 10 bases and J 5 bases, leaving 15 bases between the germline ends. Germline V gives CDR1 MNHEY, CDR2 SMNVEV (reference sequence).

The V gene is TRBV9, the J gene TRBJ1-4; D may be TRBD1 (5 bases). Germline V gene sequence: CDR1 SGDLS, CDR2 YYNGEE. The V and J ends lost 4 bases and 7 bases respectively, with 17 bases between them. The CDR3 runs 15 residues. CDR3 coding DNA: TGTGCCAGCAGCCCCCAGGGAGGGCGGAGTGAAAAACTGTTTTTT. This encodes CASSPQGGRSEKLFF.

This clonotype was observed a handful of times. At one boundary the junction diverges from the germline segment, which might be a read error. The rearrangement uses TRBV24-1 and TRBJ2-1, with D maybe TRBD1 (5 bases). In germline, CDR1 is KGHDR, CDR2 SFDVKD. This CDR3 has 11 residues. CDR3 amino acids: CATSGLTEQFF. CDR3 DNA: TGTGCCACCAGTGGTTTGACAGAACAGTTCTTC.

The rearrangement links TRBV18 to TRBJ2-4; D is uncertain. This CDR3 contains 16 residues. The germline V and J ends were trimmed by 2 bases and 6 bases, with 17 bases remaining between them. Per the germline V gene, CDR1 is KGHSH and CDR2 is LQKENI. The CDR3 spells CASSPVRPTSLNIQYF. CDR3 DNA sequence: TGTGCCAGCTCACCAGTCAGGCCTACCTCGTTAAACATTCAGTACTTC.

The chain couples TRBV4-2 to TRBJ2-6; 9 bases agree with TRBD1. The CDR3 covers 18 residues. CDR1 and CDR2 (germline): LGHNA, YNFKEQ. With V trimmed by 0 bases and J by 0 bases, 3 bases remained unmatched. As DNA, the CDR3 is TGTGCCAGCAGCCAAGATAAGGACAGGGGCTCTGGGGCCAACGTCCTGACTTTC. The encoded protein is CASSQDKDRGSGANVLTF.

The chain joins TRBV6-5 to TRBJ2-1, with 10 bases fitting TRBD2. This CDR3 spans 12 amino acids. Germline-derived CDR1 and CDR2 are MNHEY and SVGAGI. The trim removed 4 bases at V and 15 bases at J, leaving 6 bases unmatched. This CDR3 reads CASSLTSGVWFF. CDR3 bases: TGTGCCAGCAGTTTAACTAGCGGGGTTTGGTTCTTC.

This clonotype was seen a handful of times. J is TRBJ2-5 and V is TRBV7-8, with 8 bases fitting TRBD1. V lost 6 bases, J lost 4 bases, and 4 bases stayed unmatched. Germline assignment: CDR1 SGHVS and CDR2 FQNEAQ. The CDR3 length is 13 residues. CDR3 sequence: CASRQGVAETQYF. CDR3 DNA: TGTGCCAGCAGACAGGGGGTGGCAGAGACCCAGTACTTC.

The gene calls are TRBV29-1 and TRBJ2-2; D is unresolved. Per germline, CDR1 SQVTM and CDR2 ANQGSEA. Trimming took off 1 base at V and 5 bases at J, with 11 bases between the two ends. The CDR3 is 14 residues long. CDR3 region: CSVEGLGKTGELFF. DNA of the CDR3: TGCAGCGTTGAAGGGTTAGGCAAGACCGGGGAGCTGTTTTTT.

This clonotype appeared a few times. The rearrangement links TRBV7-2 to TRBJ2-3, with D maybe TRBD1 (5 bases). This CDR3 region has 15 residues. V shed 5 bases and J shed 6 bases, with 18 bases lying between them. CDR1 and CDR2 from the germline V gene are SGHTA and FQGNSA. CDR3 DNA sequence: TGTGCCAGCAGCCCCCCGGACGACGACAGTGATACGCAGTATTTT. It codes for CASSPPDDDSDTQYF. Drawing the rest from reference TRBV7-2 and TRBJ2-3, the complete variable domain is GAGVSQSPSNKVTEKGKDVELRCDPISGHTALYWYRQSLGQGLEFLIYFQGNSAPDKSGLPSDRFSAERTGGSVSTLTIQRTQQEDSAVYLCASSPPDDDSDTQYFGPGTRLTVL.

V and J are TRBV13 and TRBJ1-5; 8 positions match TRBD1. The CDR3 totals 16 residues. The J segment lost 4 bases and the V segment lost 4 bases, leaving 9 bases of the junction unmatched. Germline loops: CDR1 PRHDT, CDR2 FYEKMQ (reference sequence). The CDR3: CASSYRGGTGNQPQHF. The CDR3 region has the DNA TGTGCCAGCAGCTACAGAGGCGGGACAGGTAATCAGCCCCAGCATTTT.